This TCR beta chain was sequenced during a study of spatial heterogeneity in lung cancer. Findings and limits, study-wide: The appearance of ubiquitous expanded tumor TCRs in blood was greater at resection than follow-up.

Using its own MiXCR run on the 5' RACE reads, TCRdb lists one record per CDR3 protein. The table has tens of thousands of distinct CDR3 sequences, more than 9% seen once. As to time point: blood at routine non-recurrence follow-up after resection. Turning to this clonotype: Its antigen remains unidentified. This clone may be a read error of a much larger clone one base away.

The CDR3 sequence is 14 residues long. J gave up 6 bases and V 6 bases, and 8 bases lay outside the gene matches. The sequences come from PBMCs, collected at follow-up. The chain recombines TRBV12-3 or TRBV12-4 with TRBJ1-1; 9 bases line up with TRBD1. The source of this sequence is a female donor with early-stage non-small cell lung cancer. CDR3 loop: CASSYQTGGPEAFF. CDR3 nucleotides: TGTGCCAGCAGCTATCAGACAGGGGGGCCTGAAGCTTTCTTT.